The rows below give T cell receptor beta chains drawn from one sample of a study of T cells in Graves' hyperthyroidism and ophthalmopathy. TCRdb processed the multiplex PCR reads anew with MiXCR; each CDR3 protein has one entry. The repertoire holds about 360,000 distinct CDR3 sequences, with 13% as singletons. Sequencing was carried out using blood. These receptors all come from a woman aged 18 to 35 with Graves' hyperthyroidism. CDR3s leave out the opening cysteine and the closing phenylalanine or tryptophan. The order of the fields is V gene, J gene, clone size, CDR3 protein. Size tells how often a clone was seen (once, few, many) or the class of an expanded clone, and some rows leave it out.

TRBV6-1,TRBJ2-5,many,ASTRGPQETQY
TRBV19,TRBJ1-5,-,ASSIWRANDQPQH
TRBV6-1,TRBJ2-3,many,ASSEAQGGDTQY
TRBV20-1,TRBJ1-5,many,SATNPRGGDFSQPQH
TRBV24-1,TRBJ2-1,many,ATSDSRLAGEQF
TRBV7-9,TRBJ1-5,many,ASSWGVQPQH
TRBV20-1,TRBJ1-4,many,SAGPRNSEKLF
TRBV20-1,TRBJ1-4,-,STEAETNEKLF
TRBV29-1,TRBJ1-2,many,SAPNPTDGANYGYT
TRBV4-1,TRBJ2-7,many,ASSQDGGGSYEQY
TRBV9,TRBJ2-1,few,ASSEEIGPRGGTYDEQF
TRBV6-1,TRBJ2-7,many,ASSPRGGGQGVCEQY
TRBV7-9,TRBJ1-1,-,ASSPVKGHSEAF
TRBV7-2,TRBJ1-3,many,ASSLAGAGGSGNTIY
TRBV12-3/TRBV12-4,TRBJ1-3,few,ASSPTGTSGNTIY